Detailed here is one T cell receptor beta chain. Antigen specificity is unknown. Looked up from germline, CDR1 is MNHEY and CDR2 is SMNVEV (reference sequence). V lost 5 bases, J lost 3 bases, and 8 bases lay in between. The CDR3 spans 13 residues. Each sample came from a Caucasian adult donor living in Nashville, Tennessee. CD45RO+ cells went into CD8 memory alongside CCR7-negative CD45RA+ TemRA cells. These data are taken from a study of shared clonotypes between healthy human individuals. Per sorted-subset replicate PCR, input was 200 to 250 ng DNA, representing about 30,000 T cell genomes. Some clones are missing from TCRdb's copy, which holds only in-frame ones; the method was immunoSEQ multiplex PCR. The table has approximately 100,000 clones, around 68% seen once; the top ten hold roughly 23%. Whole-study findings and limits: Between a few donors, naive CD4 clonotypes were shared at a level of approximately 5%.

The chain combines TRBV27 with TRBJ1-5, with D unresolved. This TCR came from a woman in her thirties in good health. The sequenced material came from memory CD8+ T cells sorted from blood. Subset defined: CD45RO+ cells pooled with CCR7-negative TemRA cells. CDR3: CASSLTFNQPQHF. The CDR3 DNA follows: TGTGCCAGCAGTCTCACCTTCAATCAGCCCCAGCATTTT.